This TCR beta chain was observed in a study of blood T cells in healthy people across ages. Whole-study findings and limits: Because sorting was not performed, PBMCs prevented conclusive naive versus antigen-experienced comparison.

This clonotype was observed a handful of times. Its antigen is as yet unknown. A second about 6 to 12 cycle PCR used barcoded and J-beta primers. TCRdb reprocessed the 5' RACE reads with MiXCR, giving one entry per CDR3 protein. The sample consists of 1.5 million to 2 million distinct CDR3 sequences, approximately 32% of them appearing once. The CDR3 is 15 residues long. V was pared by 2 bases and J by 0 bases, with 12 bases between. CDR1 is SGHRS and CDR2 is YFSETQ in the germline V gene. The sample taken for sequencing was blood. The chain is built from TRBV5-1 and TRBJ2-7; possibly TRBD1 for D (5 bases). This receptor was identified in a woman younger than 45 in good health. The CDR3 is CASSLWAQGSYEQYF. In DNA, the CDR3 is TGCGCCAGCAGCTTATGGGCCCAGGGCTCCTACGAGCAGTACTTC.